This T cell receptor beta chain came from a study of cytomegalovirus exposure and HLA in healthy donors. Study outcomes and limitations: According to a later analysis, donors in an Asian-associated ancestry cluster reportedly had fewer N-insertions than the roughly 640-donor mean. Most TCRs appeared rarely, but some public TCRs recurred in many donors.

There are 16 residues in the CDR3. The V and J ends lost 0 bases and 5 bases respectively, with 12 bases between them. Looked up from germline, CDR1 is SGHDT and CDR2 is YYEEEE. PCR employed 60 Vbeta and 13 Jbeta primers. The assay was immunoSEQ multiplex PCR, and TCRdb's table has in-frame clones only and misses some. The sample contains about 160,000 clones, roughly 84% of which appear only once. This clone was detected a few times. Antigen specificity is unknown. The chain links TRBV5-6 to TRBJ1-6; D might be TRBD1 (5 bases). Sample: PBMCs. The clonotype comes from a man between 18 and 35 years old in good health and CMV-seropositive. CDR3 sequence (DNA): TGTGCCAGCAGCTTGGCCGGACAAGGGGATAATTCACCCCTCCACTTT. It specifies CASSLAGQGDNSPLHF. Full variable domain (remainder filled in from reference TRBV5-6 and TRBJ1-6): DAGVTQSPTHLIKTRGQQVTLRCSPKSGHDTVSWYQQALGQGPQFIFQYYEEEERQRGNFPDRFSGHQFPNYSSELNVNALLLGDSALYLCASSLAGQGDNSPLHFGNGTRLTVT.